This T cell receptor beta chain was captured in a study of T cells in localized non-small cell lung cancer. Study-wide points: T cell clonality was highest in uninvolved adjacent lung, above tumor. Adjacent lung held a median around 60 of the top 100 tumor clones. A single tumor region was sequenced, leaving heterogeneity possible.

To note about this clone: Its cognate antigen is unknown.

Profiling relied on immunoSEQ multiplex PCR, and the TCRdb table lists in-frame clones only, not all of them. In the table there are 25,000 to 35,000 clones, 87% of which are singletons. This clonotype was obtained from a male donor at least 60 years old with stage I lung adenocarcinoma. The source was peripheral blood, collected before any cancer treatment.

In DNA, the CDR3 is TGTGCCAGCAGACCCGGTTCGAACACCGGGGAGCTGTTTTTT. Translating gives CASRPGSNTGELFF. The rearrangement links TRBV28 to TRBJ2-2; D call uncertain. The CDR3 sequence is 14 residues long. Trimming took 6 bases from V and 0 from J, leaving 8 bases between them. CDR1 MDHEN and CDR2 SYDVKM come from the germline V gene. Full variable domain (remainder filled in from reference TRBV28 and TRBJ2-2): DVKVTQSSRYLVKRTGEKVFLECVQDMDHENMFWYRQDPGLGLRLIYFSYDVKMKEKGDIPEGYSVSREKKERFSLILESASTNQTSMYLCASRPGSNTGELFFGEGSRLTVL.